The next 17 T cell receptor beta chains were all read from a single sample in a study of OX40 agonist ivuxolimab in advanced cancers. TCRdb's copy holds only in-frame clones and misses some; the assay was immunoSEQ multiplex PCR. Among about 52,000 clones listed, about 85% were seen once. Source: CD4+ or CD8+ T cells sorted from blood, taken in a trial of the OX40 agonist ivuxolimab. Every receptor here comes from an adult with an advanced solid tumor such as melanoma, head and neck, liver or kidney cancer.

The chain recombines TRBV2 with TRBJ2-3; 7 bases map to TRBD1. Looked up from germline, CDR1 is SNHLY and CDR2 is FYNNEI. This CDR3 has 15 residues. With V trimmed by 7 bases and J by 2 bases, 9 bases remained unmatched. The CDR3 DNA reads as TGTGCCAGCACCGAGGACAGGCCTTACACAGATACGCAGTATTTT. Translation gives CASTEDRPYTDTQYF.

The V and J genes are TRBV13 and TRBJ2-7, with D hard to call. V was clipped by 1 base and J by 4 bases, with 5 bases between them. Germline lookup yields CDR1 PRHDT and CDR2 FYEKMQ (reference sequence). The CDR3 covers 12 residues. Written as DNA, the CDR3 is TGTGCCAGCAGCTTAGACCGTTACGAGCAGTACTTC. It translates to CASSLDRYEQYF.

The V gene is TRBV5-1, the J gene TRBJ2-5; TRBD1 aligns across 7 bases. The CDR3 covers 13 residues. Unmatched junction bases numbered 5, after V lost 4 bases and J lost 5 bases. The germline CDR1 and CDR2 sequences are SGHRS and YFSETQ. The CDR3 sequence: CASSQQGWETQYF. Written as DNA, the CDR3 is TGCGCCAGCAGCCAACAGGGGTGGGAGACCCAGTACTTC.

The chain recombines TRBV7-9 with TRBJ2-7; no clear D gene. Germline lookup yields CDR1 SEHNR and CDR2 FQNEAQ (reference sequence). V dropped 3 bases and J dropped 1 base, with 10 bases sitting between them. CDR3 size: 14 residues. CDR3 coding DNA: TGTGCCAGCAGCTTCAATGGGGTATCCTACGAGCAGTACTTC. Amino acid sequence: CASSFNGVSYEQYF.

V and J are TRBV27 and TRBJ2-2, with D possibly TRBD2 on 5 matching bases. Looked up from germline, CDR1 is MNHEY and CDR2 is SMNVEV (reference sequence). This CDR3 comprises 14 residues. V lost 2 bases, J lost 7 bases, and 11 bases lay in between. CDR3 in amino acids: CASSLVGVHGELFF. The CDR3 DNA is TGTGCCAGCAGTTTAGTGGGAGTTCACGGGGAGCTGTTTTTT.

This chain joins TRBV12-5 and TRBJ2-7, with D possibly TRBD1 on 5 matching bases. CDR1 and CDR2 from the germline V gene are LGHNT and FRNRAP. This CDR3 has 12 residues. V lost 6 bases, J lost 3 bases, and 9 bases lay in between. The CDR3 nucleotides are TGTGCTAGTGGCTACGACAGCTACGAGCAGTACTTC. Translation: CASGYDSYEQYF. Complete variable domain (other parts from reference TRBV12-5 and TRBJ2-7): DARVTQTPRHKVTEMGQEVTMRCQPILGHNTVFWYRQTMMQGLELLAYFRNRAPLDDSGMPKDRFSAEMPDATLATLKIQPSEPRDSAVYFCASGYDSYEQYFGPGTRLTVT.

Only one count was recorded for this clone. CDR3: CASSQDRGSNQPQHF. CDR3 sequence (DNA): TGCGCCAGCAGCCAAGATCGGGGTAGCAATCAGCCCCAGCATTTT. The rearrangement joins TRBV4-1 to TRBJ1-5; no reliable D call. CDR1 is MGHRA and CDR2 is YSYEKL in the germline V gene. CDR3 size: 15 residues. V lost 0 bases to trimming and J lost 0 bases, with 6 bases between them.

This clone occurred once. The gene calls are TRBV13 and TRBJ1-4, with D tentatively TRBD1 (5 bases). This CDR3 comprises 12 residues. The V and J ends lost 7 bases and 8 bases respectively, with 11 bases between them. Germline CDR1 is PRHDT and CDR2 is FYEKMQ (reference sequence). The chain's CDR3 is CASTHGGEKLFF. Written as DNA, the CDR3 is TGTGCCAGCACCCACGGGGGAGAAAAACTGTTTTTT. Full variable domain (missing parts from reference TRBV13 and TRBJ1-4): AAGVIQSPRHLIKEKRETATLKCYPIPRHDTVYWYQQGPGQDPQFLISFYEKMQSDKGSIPDRFSAQQFSDYHSELNMSSLELGDSALYFCASTHGGEKLFFGSGTQLSVL.

This clone was found a few times. The gene calls are TRBV9 and TRBJ1-1, with D possibly matching TRBD1 (5 bases). V was shortened by 3 bases and J by 1 base, with 7 bases between the two germline ends. This CDR3 region has 13 residues. CDR1 SGDLS and CDR2 YYNGEE come from the germline V gene. CDR3 region: CASSAGGNTEAFF. CDR3 coding DNA: TGTGCCAGCAGCGCCGGGGGGAACACTGAAGCTTTCTTT.

This chain links TRBV7-6 with TRBJ2-3; D gene unclear. V was clipped by 5 bases and J by 1 base, with 16 bases between them. Germline loops: CDR1 SGHVS, CDR2 FNYEAQ. This CDR3 has 16 residues. The CDR3 sequence is CASSPLGGAGTDTQYF. The CDR3, as DNA: TGTGCCAGCAGCCCCTTAGGTGGAGCTGGCACAGATACGCAGTATTTT.

The V and J genes are TRBV4-1 and TRBJ1-6; D is unclear. The V end lost 0 bases, the J end lost 7 bases, and 7 bases lay between the germline ends. Germline V gives CDR1 MGHRA, CDR2 YSYEKL. There are 14 residues in the CDR3. The CDR3 spells CASSQDVDNSPLHF. CDR3 in DNA: TGCGCCAGCAGCCAAGATGTCGACAATTCACCCCTCCACTTT.

This rearrangement joins TRBV11-2 to TRBJ1-1; D call uncertain. V was pared by 1 base and J by 11 bases, with 11 bases between. Looked up from germline, CDR1 is SGHAT and CDR2 is FQNNGV. The length of the CDR3 is 12 residues. The CDR3 nucleotides are TGTGCCAGCAGCTTAGGGGAGGGAATGGCTTTCTTT. This sequence encodes CASSLGEGMAFF.

The chain links TRBV27 to TRBJ1-1; 7 bases are a match to TRBD1. The V segment lost 6 bases and the J segment 0 bases; nucleotides outside the gene matches: 10. From germline, CDR1 is MNHEY and CDR2 SMNVEV (reference sequence). The CDR3 runs 16 residues. CDR3 region: CASSYSGTALNTEAFF. The CDR3 bases are TGTGCCAGCAGCTACTCAGGGACAGCACTGAACACTGAAGCTTTCTTT.

The chain recombines TRBV7-9 with TRBJ2-7; 8 bases line up with TRBD1. Per the germline V gene, CDR1 is SEHNR and CDR2 is FQNEAQ (reference sequence). This CDR3 region has 15 residues. The V and J ends lost 1 base and 5 bases, in that order; junction bases with no gene match: 7. CDR3 nucleotide sequence: TGTGCCAGCAGCTTAGGAGACAGGGGTTTTCACGAGCAGTACTTC. Amino acid sequence: CASSLGDRGFHEQYF. The variable domain in full, with the rest retrieved from reference TRBV7-9 and TRBJ2-7, is DTGVSQNPRHKITKRGQNVTFRCDPISEHNRLYWYRQTLGQGPEFLTYFQNEAQLEKSRLLSDRFSAERPKGSFSTLEIQRTEQGDSAMYLCASSLGDRGFHEQYFGPGTRLTVT.

This clone was detected only once. J is TRBJ1-4 and V is TRBV19; maybe TRBD1 (6 bases). Trimming removed 5 bases from V and 7 bases from J, with 8 bases in between. Germline V gene sequence: CDR1 LNHDA, CDR2 SQIVND (reference sequence). This CDR3 region has 12 residues. CDR3 nucleotides: TGTGCCAGTAGTTGGACAGCTGAAAAACTGTTTTTT. Amino acids: CASSWTAEKLFF.

This clone was observed once. The chain couples TRBV7-9 to TRBJ2-5, with TRBD1 matching over 9 bases. The CDR3 is made up of 15 amino acids. V gave up 5 bases and J gave up 5 bases; unmatched junction bases: 9. CDR1 SEHNR and CDR2 FQNEAQ come from the germline V gene (reference sequence). The chain's CDR3 is CASSQRDRVLETQYF. The CDR3 region has the DNA TGTGCCAGCAGCCAACGGGACAGGGTGTTGGAGACCCAGTACTTC.

The chain is built from TRBV7-6 and TRBJ2-7; 7 nucleotides align to TRBD2. The CDR3 totals 15 residues. Looked up from germline, CDR1 is SGHVS and CDR2 is FNYEAQ. V dropped 5 bases and J dropped 3; count of bases not matched to a gene: 10. The CDR3 sequence is CASSPTGTGGYEQYF. CDR3 nucleotide sequence: TGTGCCAGCAGCCCGACCGGGACGGGGGGCTACGAGCAGTACTTC.